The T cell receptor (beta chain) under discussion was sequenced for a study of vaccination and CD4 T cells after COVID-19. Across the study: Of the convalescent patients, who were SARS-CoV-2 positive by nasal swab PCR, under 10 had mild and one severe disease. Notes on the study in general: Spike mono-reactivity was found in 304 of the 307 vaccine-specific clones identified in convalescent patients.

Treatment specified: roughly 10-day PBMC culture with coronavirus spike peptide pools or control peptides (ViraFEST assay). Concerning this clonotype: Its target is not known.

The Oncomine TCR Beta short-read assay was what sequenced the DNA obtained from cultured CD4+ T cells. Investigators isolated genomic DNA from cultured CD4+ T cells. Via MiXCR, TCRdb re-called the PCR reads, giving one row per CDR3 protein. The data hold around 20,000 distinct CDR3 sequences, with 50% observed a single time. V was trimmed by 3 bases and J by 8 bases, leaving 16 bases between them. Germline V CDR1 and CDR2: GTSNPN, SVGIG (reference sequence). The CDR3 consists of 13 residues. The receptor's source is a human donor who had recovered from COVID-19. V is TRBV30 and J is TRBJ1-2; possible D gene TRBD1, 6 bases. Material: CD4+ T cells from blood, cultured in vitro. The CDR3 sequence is CAWRNRVERGYTF. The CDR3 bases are TGTGCCTGGAGGAACAGGGTAGAAAGAGGCTACACCTTC.